The clone carrying this TCR beta chain was seen a few times. Its antigen is not known. MiXCR was run by TCRdb on the 5' RACE reads, yielding one entry per CDR3 protein. The sample comprises over 300,000 distinct CDR3 sequences, approximately 4% of which are singletons, and about 26% rests with the top ten. The entry originates in a study of T cells after yellow fever vaccination. Study-wide findings and caveats: Sorted repertoires could include abundant contaminating clonotypes from bulk cells.

The CDR3 totals 12 residues. Germline-derived CDR1 and CDR2 are LGHNA and YNFKEQ. V was pared by 3 bases and J by 5 bases, with 7 bases between. This specimen consisted of PBMCs, obtained 5 days after the yellow fever booster vaccination. The TCR comes from a young man who received the YFV17D yellow fever vaccine. The chain joins TRBV4-2 to TRBJ2-5; D call uncertain. CDR3 region: CASSHPRETQYF. The CDR3 coding sequence is TGTGCCAGCAGCCACCCGCGCGAGACCCAGTACTTC.